The subject of this entry is one T cell receptor beta chain. Antigen: not known. The ends were cut back, 4 bases at V and 5 bases at J, with 18 bases in the middle. Germline values: CDR1 SGDLS, CDR2 YYNGEE. The CDR3 contains 15 residues. Primers for the PCR totalled 60 Vbeta and 13 Jbeta. Sequencing was performed with immunoSEQ multiplex PCR; in TCRdb, only in-frame clones are kept and a portion is missing. Seen here are 100,000 or so clones, about 74% observed once, and the top ten hold under 5.5%. These data come from a study of cytomegalovirus exposure and HLA in healthy donors. Regarding the study as a whole: Within an earlier analysis, most TCR beta V segments proved productive either about 87% or about 30% of the time. As confirmed in vitro, a few CMV-associated chains were specific for CMV antigens. With DRB1 most and HLA-C fewest, TCR association rates differed between HLA loci in a later analysis.

Likely unrecorded immune exposures existed in these nominally healthy donors. This chain links TRBV9 with TRBJ2-5; maybe TRBD2 (7 bases). Sequencing was done on a sample of PBMCs. This TCR was recovered from a woman aged 18-30 years in good health and CMV-seropositive. The CDR3 bases are TGTGCCAGCAGCCCTCAAGGGGGGGGGAGGGAGACCCAGTACTTC. Amino acid sequence: CASSPQGGGRETQYF.